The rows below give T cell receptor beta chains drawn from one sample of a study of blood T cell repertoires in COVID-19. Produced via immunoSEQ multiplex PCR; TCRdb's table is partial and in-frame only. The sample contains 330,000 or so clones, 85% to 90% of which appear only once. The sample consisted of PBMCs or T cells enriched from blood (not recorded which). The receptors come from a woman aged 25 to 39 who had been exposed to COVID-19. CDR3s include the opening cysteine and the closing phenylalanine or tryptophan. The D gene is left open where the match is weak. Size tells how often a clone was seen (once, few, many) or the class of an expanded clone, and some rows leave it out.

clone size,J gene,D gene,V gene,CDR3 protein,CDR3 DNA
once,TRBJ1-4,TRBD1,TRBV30,CAWQGAIEEKLFF,TGTGCCTGGCAGGGGGCGATCGAGGAAAAACTGTTTTTT
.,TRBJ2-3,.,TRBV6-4,CASSDNGGADTQYF,TGTGCCAGCAGTGACAACGGGGGAGCAGATACGCAGTATTTT
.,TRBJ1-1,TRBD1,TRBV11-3,CASSFLGGTGSNTEAFF,TGTGCCAGCAGCTTCCTTGGGGGGACAGGATCGAACACTGAAGCTTTCTTT
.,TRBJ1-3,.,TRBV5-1,CASSSSVLSLSGNTIYF,TGCGCCAGCAGCTCCTCCGTGCTTAGCCTCTCTGGAAACACCATATATTTT
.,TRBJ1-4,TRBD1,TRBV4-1,CASSQGGQVPRHGGEKLFF,TGCGCCAGCAGCCAGGGGGGACAGGTTCCCCGCCACGGCGGTGAAAAACTGTTTTTT
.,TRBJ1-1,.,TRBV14,CASSRPGGDTEAFF,TGTGCCAGCAGCCGCCCGGGGGGGGACACTGAAGCTTTCTTT
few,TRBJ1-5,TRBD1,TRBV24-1,CATSDRGQGPVAQHF,TGTGCCACCAGTGACAGGGGACAGGGGCCGGTGGCCCAGCATTTT
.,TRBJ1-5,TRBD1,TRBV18,CASSPIDRGLQPQHF,TGTGCCAGCTCGCCTATTGACAGGGGGCTTCAGCCCCAGCATTTT
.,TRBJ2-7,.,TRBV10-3,CAISEGGYEQYF,TGTGCCATCAGTGAAGGAGGGTACGAGCAGTACTTC
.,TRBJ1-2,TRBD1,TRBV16,CASSQYIGGGGYTF,TGTGCCAGCAGCCAATATATAGGGGGCGGTGGCTACACCTTC
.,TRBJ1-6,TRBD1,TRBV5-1,CASSASQGDNSPLHF,TGCGCCAGCAGCGCCTCACAGGGGGATAATTCACCCCTCCACTTT
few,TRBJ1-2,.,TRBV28,CASSPHPEGYTF,TGTGCCAGCAGTCCCCACCCGGAGGGCTACACCTTC